This is a list of T cell receptor beta chains from one sample in a study of T cell responses to AZD1222 COVID-19 vaccine. Clones were sequenced by immunoSEQ multiplex PCR, and TCRdb holds only the in-frame ones, with some missing. The table shows 110,000 to 150,000 clones, with approximately 93% occurring only once. The source material was peripheral blood, sampled on day 0 of AZD1222 vaccination. The receptors were gathered from an adult in good health. Both conserved end residues are part of each CDR3. D genes are given only for firm matches. Clone size appears in some rows only: once, few, many, or a class for an expanded clone.

clone size: NA
V gene: TRBV11-2
D gene: NA
J gene: TRBJ2-4
CDR3 DNA: TGTGCCAGCAGCCGTTATGGGGAACTAGCCAAAAACATTCAGTACTTC
CDR3 protein: CASSRYGELAKNIQYF

clone size: NA
V gene: TRBV19
D gene: TRBD2
J gene: TRBJ2-3
CDR3 DNA: TGTGCCAGTAGTCCAATAGCGGGAGGGTTCACAGATACGCAGTATTTT
CDR3 protein: CASSPIAGGFTDTQYF

clone size: NA
V gene: TRBV6-5
D gene: TRBD1
J gene: TRBJ1-6
CDR3 DNA: TGTGCCAGCAGTTATGGGACAGCTCCTGGTTCACCCCTCCACTTT
CDR3 protein: CASSYGTAPGSPLHF

clone size: NA
V gene: TRBV10-2
D gene: TRBD1
J gene: TRBJ1-6
CDR3 DNA: TGCGCCAGCAGTGAGTCCCCGGGACAGGGAGATTCACCCCTCCACTTT
CDR3 protein: CASSESPGQGDSPLHF

clone size: NA
V gene: TRBV6-5
D gene: NA
J gene: TRBJ2-2
CDR3 DNA: TGTGCCAGCAGAGCAACAGGGTACACCGGGGAGCTGTTTTTT
CDR3 protein: CASRATGYTGELFF

clone size: NA
V gene: TRBV19
D gene: NA
J gene: TRBJ1-1
CDR3 DNA: TGTGCCAGTAGTATAGGGCCGCAGAACACTGAAGCTTTCTTT
CDR3 protein: CASSIGPQNTEAFF

clone size: NA
V gene: TRBV5-1
D gene: TRBD2
J gene: TRBJ2-4
CDR3 DNA: TGCGCCAGCAGCTCCGGGGACTATACCGAAAACATTCAGTACTTC
CDR3 protein: CASSSGDYTENIQYF

clone size: NA
V gene: TRBV6-1
D gene: TRBD1
J gene: TRBJ2-7
CDR3 DNA: TGTGCCAGCAGTGACGACAGGGAACACGAGCAGTACTTC
CDR3 protein: CASSDDREHEQYF

clone size: once
V gene: TRBV7-9
D gene: NA
J gene: TRBJ1-3
CDR3 DNA: TGTGCCAGCAGCTTCGTCAGGGACACCATATATTTT
CDR3 protein: CASSFVRDTIYF

clone size: NA
V gene: TRBV29-1
D gene: TRBD1
J gene: TRBJ2-7
CDR3 DNA: TGCAGCGTTGGGACAGGAAACTACGAGCAGTACTTC
CDR3 protein: CSVGTGNYEQYF

clone size: NA
V gene: TRBV28
D gene: NA
J gene: TRBJ2-1
CDR3 DNA: TGTGCCAGCAGTTTAATGGGGGGCCACTACAATGAGCAGTTCTTC
CDR3 protein: CASSLMGGHYNEQFF

clone size: NA
V gene: TRBV27
D gene: NA
J gene: TRBJ2-7
CDR3 DNA: TGTGCCAGCAGTTTTGGTGAAAGAGACGAGCAGTACTTC
CDR3 protein: CASSFGERDEQYF

clone size: once
V gene: TRBV28
D gene: NA
J gene: TRBJ2-3
CDR3 DNA: TGTGCCAGCAGCCTCGAGGCAGATACGCAGTATTTT
CDR3 protein: CASSLEADTQYF

clone size: NA
V gene: TRBV7-3
D gene: TRBD2
J gene: TRBJ2-1
CDR3 DNA: TGTGCCAGCAGCTTAACCCCAACGGGGAGGACTAGCGGGAGGGTTTTGAATGAGCAGTTCTTC
CDR3 protein: CASSLTPTGRTSGRVLNEQFF

clone size: NA
V gene: TRBV6-1
D gene: NA
J gene: TRBJ1-1
CDR3 DNA: TGTGCCAGCAGTGAAGGGCCGGGACATGAAGCTTTCTTT
CDR3 protein: CASSEGPGHEAFF

clone size: NA
V gene: TRBV10-3
D gene: TRBD1
J gene: TRBJ2-3
CDR3 DNA: TGTGCCATCAGTCGTCCTGCCGGGACAGGGGCAGATACGCAGTATTTT
CDR3 protein: CAISRPAGTGADTQYF

clone size: NA
V gene: TRBV7-3
D gene: NA
J gene: TRBJ2-2
CDR3 DNA: TGTGCCAGCAGCCCGAAGAACACCGGGGAGCTGTTTTTT
CDR3 protein: CASSPKNTGELFF

clone size: once
V gene: TRBV30
D gene: NA
J gene: TRBJ2-7
CDR3 DNA: TGTGCCTGGAGTGGAAAGCGGGACAAACACCACGAGCAGTACTTC
CDR3 protein: CAWSGKRDKHHEQYF

clone size: NA
V gene: TRBV18
D gene: TRBD1
J gene: TRBJ2-3
CDR3 DNA: TGTGCCAGCTCACCACTCGGACAGGGAATAGATACGCAGTATTTT
CDR3 protein: CASSPLGQGIDTQYF

clone size: NA
V gene: TRBV3-1/TRBV3-2
D gene: NA
J gene: TRBJ1-1
CDR3 DNA: TGTGCCAGCAGCCAAGCGGAGGTTCACACTGAAGCTTTCTTT
CDR3 protein: CASSQAEVHTEAFF

clone size: few
V gene: TRBV16
D gene: TRBD1
J gene: TRBJ2-7
CDR3 DNA: TGTGCCAGCAGCCAAATAGGACAGGGCTACGAGCAGTACTTC
CDR3 protein: CASSQIGQGYEQYF

clone size: once
V gene: TRBV27
D gene: NA
J gene: TRBJ2-5
CDR3 DNA: TGTGCCAGCAGTTCGAATCGGGTCCAAGAGACCCAGTACTTC
CDR3 protein: CASSSNRVQETQYF

clone size: NA
V gene: TRBV7-3
D gene: NA
J gene: TRBJ2-1
CDR3 DNA: TGTGCCAGCAGCTCAACCGCTAGTTCTCAAGATGAGCAGTTCTTC
CDR3 protein: CASSSTASSQDEQFF

clone size: few
V gene: TRBV7-2
D gene: NA
J gene: TRBJ1-3
CDR3 DNA: TGTGCCAGCAGCTTAGACACGTTCTCTGGAAACACCATATATTTT
CDR3 protein: CASSLDTFSGNTIYF

clone size: once
V gene: TRBV3-1/TRBV3-2
D gene: TRBD2
J gene: TRBJ2-2
CDR3 DNA: TGTGCCAGCAGCCTTGGACTAGCGGGAGAGAGCGGGGAGCTGTTTTTT
CDR3 protein: CASSLGLAGESGELFF

clone size: NA
V gene: TRBV5-5
D gene: TRBD1
J gene: TRBJ2-5
CDR3 DNA: TGTGCCAGCAGCTTGATGGCCGGGACAGAAGAGACCCAGTACTTC
CDR3 protein: CASSLMAGTEETQYF

clone size: NA
V gene: TRBV6-5
D gene: NA
J gene: TRBJ2-1
CDR3 DNA: TGTGCCAGCAGCTATGTCCAACAGAGCGGTGAGCAGTTCTTC
CDR3 protein: CASSYVQQSGEQFF

clone size: NA
V gene: TRBV27
D gene: NA
J gene: TRBJ1-2
CDR3 DNA: TGTGCCAGCAGTTTATCAGTCGAACAGCACTATGGCTACACCTTC
CDR3 protein: CASSLSVEQHYGYTF

clone size: NA
V gene: TRBV4-1
D gene: TRBD2
J gene: TRBJ2-3
CDR3 DNA: TGCGCCAGCAGCCAAGCCCTACTTAGCGGGGGTAGCACAGATACGCAGTATTTT
CDR3 protein: CASSQALLSGGSTDTQYF

clone size: NA
V gene: TRBV24-1
D gene: NA
J gene: TRBJ2-2
CDR3 DNA: TGTGCCACCAGTTCACAACTACGCACCGGGGAGCTGTTTTTT
CDR3 protein: CATSSQLRTGELFF

clone size: NA
V gene: TRBV9
D gene: NA
J gene: TRBJ1-4
CDR3 DNA: TGTGCCAGCAGCCCGCAGGTATTTAATGAAAAACTGTTTTTT
CDR3 protein: CASSPQVFNEKLFF

clone size: NA
V gene: TRBV28
D gene: TRBD1
J gene: TRBJ2-7
CDR3 DNA: TGTGCCAGCAACATACCGGGACAGGGATACGAGCAGTACTTC
CDR3 protein: CASNIPGQGYEQYF

clone size: NA
V gene: TRBV25-1
D gene: TRBD2
J gene: TRBJ2-4
CDR3 DNA: TGTGCCAGCAGTGAGCCGGGACTAGCGGGGAAAAACATTCAGTACTTC
CDR3 protein: CASSEPGLAGKNIQYF

clone size: NA
V gene: TRBV5-1
D gene: TRBD1
J gene: TRBJ1-3
CDR3 DNA: TGCGCCAGCAGCTTTGGAGGGGGCTCCGGAAACACCATATATTTT
CDR3 protein: CASSFGGGSGNTIYF

clone size: once
V gene: TRBV11-1
D gene: TRBD1
J gene: TRBJ1-1
CDR3 DNA: TGTGCCAGCAGCCCCTATATGAGGGGGCAGGCTGAAGCTTTCTTT
CDR3 protein: CASSPYMRGQAEAFF

clone size: NA
V gene: TRBV5-4
D gene: TRBD2
J gene: TRBJ2-5
CDR3 DNA: TGTGCCAGCAGCCTTAGCGGGACCCAAGAGACCCAGTACTTC
CDR3 protein: CASSLSGTQETQYF

clone size: once
V gene: TRBV6-5
D gene: TRBD2
J gene: TRBJ2-7
CDR3 DNA: TGTGCCAGCAACGGAGGGCTAGCGGGGAACGAGCAGTACTTC
CDR3 protein: CASNGGLAGNEQYF

clone size: NA
V gene: TRBV21-1
D gene: NA
J gene: TRBJ2-1
CDR3 DNA: TGTGCCAGCAGCCGGGCCGTTTCGGAGTTCTTC
CDR3 protein: CASSRAVSEFF

clone size: NA
V gene: TRBV7-3
D gene: TRBD1
J gene: TRBJ2-3
CDR3 DNA: TGTGCCAGCAGCTTAGGGACAGTCGCAGATACGCAGTATTTT
CDR3 protein: CASSLGTVADTQYF

clone size: NA
V gene: TRBV2
D gene: NA
J gene: TRBJ1-4
CDR3 DNA: TGTGCCAGCAAGTTGACATATCTTGAAAAACTGTTTTTT
CDR3 protein: CASKLTYLEKLFF

clone size: NA
V gene: TRBV3-1/TRBV3-2
D gene: NA
J gene: TRBJ2-3
CDR3 DNA: TGTGCCAGCAGCCGGGACTCCACAGATACGCAGTATTTT
CDR3 protein: CASSRDSTDTQYF

clone size: NA
V gene: TRBV19
D gene: NA
J gene: TRBJ2-5
CDR3 DNA: TGTGCCAGTAGTATCACAGGCCAAGAGACCCAGTACTTC
CDR3 protein: CASSITGQETQYF

clone size: NA
V gene: TRBV12-5
D gene: NA
J gene: TRBJ1-3
CDR3 DNA: TGTGCTAGTGGGCAGTACTCTGGAAACACCATATATTTT
CDR3 protein: CASGQYSGNTIYF

clone size: NA
V gene: TRBV10-3
D gene: TRBD2
J gene: TRBJ2-5
CDR3 DNA: TGTGCCATCAAGCGGGAGGGTTGGGACGAGACCCAGTACTTC
CDR3 protein: CAIKREGWDETQYF